This T cell receptor beta chain was identified in a study of CXCR3-negative and CXCR3-positive naive CD8 T cells. Whole-study findings and limits: TRB CDR3 hydrophobicity was greater in CXCR3-positive naive cells than in CXCR3-negative naive cells.

Of note for this clonotype: Its antigen is unidentified.

TRB cDNA libraries were made by UMI-labeled 5' RACE. TCRdb reprocessed the 5' RACE reads and keeps a single row for each CDR3 protein, giving no DNA. This listing includes about 150,000 distinct CDR3 sequences. Germline V CDR1 and CDR2: MNHEY, SMNVEV (reference sequence). CDR3 length: 17 residues. The V gene is TRBV27, the J gene TRBJ2-2; the TCRdb D gene call, TRBD2, has no DNA to confirm it. The source material was naive CXCR3+ CD8+ T cells from blood. Specified subset: CD45RO-CCR7+CD27+CD95- naive CD8+ T cells expressing CXCR3 (TNR3+). This TCR derives from a human donor in good health. Some clones in this sample may be carry-over from other donors' samples. This CDR3 reads CASSPVRVAGPAGELFF.